Each of the 25 T cell receptor beta chains below was sequenced from the same sample in a study of CXCR3-negative and CXCR3-positive naive CD8 T cells. Points from the study as a whole: For CXCR3-positive naive cells, TRB CDR3s were more hydrophobic than those of CXCR3-negative naive cells.

Each TRB cDNA library was prepared by 5' RACE (with UMI labels). TCRdb reprocessed the 5' RACE reads and stores each CDR3 protein as one record, lacking DNA. Here the sample table reports 120,000 or so distinct CDR3 sequences. Their cognate antigens are unknown. Sample: naive CXCR3+ CD8+ T cells from blood. Subset defined: CD45RO-CCR7+CD27+CD95- naive CD8+ T cells expressing CXCR3 (TNR3+). The source is a human donor in good health. Some clones in this sample may be carry-over from other donors' samples.

The chain combines TRBV29-1 with TRBJ2-2. The CDR3 length is 13 residues. Germline values: CDR1 SQVTM, CDR2 ANQGSEA. This CDR3 reads CSVEGTDTGELFF.

The CDR3 sequence is CASSYSPGELFF. The J gene is TRBJ2-2, the V gene TRBV7-9. Per germline, CDR1 SEHNR and CDR2 FQNEAQ (reference sequence). The CDR3 is 12 residues long.

The chain recombines TRBV20-1 with TRBJ2-2; TCRdb's assignment of TRBD2 cannot be checked, as there is no DNA. CDR3 size: 14 residues. Germline V lookup: CDR1 DFQATT, CDR2 SNEGSKA (reference sequence). The chain's CDR3 is CSPTTGTGTGELFF.

This chain's CDR3 is CASSQDRDGLYEQYF. This chain connects TRBV14 to TRBJ2-7; TCRdb's D call, TRBD1, is unchecked because there is no DNA. This CDR3 comprises 15 residues. CDR1 SGHDN and CDR2 FVKESK come from the germline V gene.

V gene TRBV27 combines with J gene TRBJ2-7. The CDR3 sequence is 15 residues long. Per the germline V gene, CDR1 is MNHEY and CDR2 is SMNVEV (reference sequence). The CDR3 spells CASSLSGGSSYEQYF.

This rearrangement joins TRBV29-1 to TRBJ1-6; TCRdb's D call of TRBD1 is untestable without DNA. Germline-derived CDR1 and CDR2 are SQVTM and ANQGSEA. This CDR3 is built from 15 residues. The CDR3 here is CSVSEGPGGDSPLHF.

This chain joins TRBV7-8 and TRBJ1-2; absent DNA, TCRdb's TRBD1 call cannot be checked. In germline, CDR1 is SGHVS, CDR2 FQNEAQ. CDR3 length equals 14 residues. This CDR3 reads CASSLRTGMGGYTF.

This chain joins TRBV7-6 and TRBJ2-7. This CDR3 has 16 residues. CDR1 SGHVS and CDR2 FNYEAQ come from the germline V gene. The CDR3: CASSPVERSLVDEQYF.

This chain connects TRBV20-1 to TRBJ1-1; TCRdb selects TRBD1, and the lack of DNA leaves this call unchecked. The length of the CDR3 is 11 residues. Germline V gene sequence: CDR1 DFQATT, CDR2 SNEGSKA (reference sequence). This CDR3 reads CSARGGTEAFF.

The V gene is TRBV29-1, the J gene TRBJ2-1; there is no DNA to check the TCRdb D call of TRBD2. Germline V gene data show CDR1 as SQVTM and CDR2 as ANQGSEA. This CDR3 is 14 amino acids long. CDR3 residues: CSVTGTAPMGEQFF.

The chain employs TRBV28 and TRBJ1-6; no DNA is available, so the TRBD1 call from TCRdb remains unchecked. This CDR3 contains 14 residues. Germline assignment: CDR1 MDHEN and CDR2 SYDVKM. The CDR3 sequence: CATTQGVNNSPLHF.

CDR3 region: CATEGTGSYEQYF. This chain links TRBV7-9 with TRBJ2-7; without DNA, the TCRdb call of TRBD1 cannot be checked. This CDR3 has 13 amino acids. Germline CDR1 reads SEHNR; CDR2 reads FQNEAQ (reference sequence). The full variable domain, its missing parts supplied by reference TRBV7-9 and TRBJ2-7, is DTGVSQNPRHKITKRGQNVTFRCDPISEHNRLYWYRQTLGQGPEFLTYFQNEAQLEKSRLLSDRFSAERPKGSFSTLEIQRTEQGDSAMYLCATEGTGSYEQYFGPGTRLTVT.

V gene TRBV7-9 combines with J gene TRBJ2-7; TCRdb's assignment of TRBD2 cannot be checked, as there is no DNA. CDR3 length: 18 residues. Germline CDR1 SEHNR, CDR2 FQNEAQ (reference sequence). CDR3 region: CASSFDRLAGADARGQYF.

The rearrangement uses TRBV13 and TRBJ2-3; TCRdb indicates TRBD1, and absent DNA this call remains unverified. The CDR3 has 20 amino acids. Germline V gene lookup returns CDR1 PRHDT and CDR2 FYEKMQ (reference sequence). The CDR3 loop is CASSSGQSLPSTGITDTQYF.

This chain joins TRBV9 and TRBJ2-1; TCRdb selects TRBD2, and the lack of DNA leaves this call unchecked. The CDR3 sequence is 16 residues long. Germline V gene sequence: CDR1 SGDLS, CDR2 YYNGEE. CDR3 in amino acids: CASSPTGTSAYNEQFF.

The gene calls are TRBV11-3 and TRBJ2-1; no DNA is available, so the TRBD2 call from TCRdb remains unchecked. CDR1 is SGHNT and CDR2 is YENEEA in the germline V gene. The CDR3 loop spans 15 amino acids. The CDR3 loop is CASSSASGGAGEQFF. The full variable domain, rest sourced from reference TRBV11-3 and TRBJ2-1, is EAGVVQSPRYKIIEKKQPVAFWCNPISGHNTLYWYLQNLGQGPELLIRYENEEAVDDSQLPKDRFSAERLKGVDSTLKIQPAELGDSAVYLCASSSASGGAGEQFFGPGTRLTVL.

The genes are TRBV7-6 and TRBJ2-7. Germline values: CDR1 SGHVS, CDR2 FNYEAQ. CDR3 length equals 15 residues. This chain's CDR3 is CASSFSDGPDYEQYF.

The V gene is TRBV6-1, the J gene TRBJ2-7; TCRdb indicates TRBD1, and absent DNA this call remains unverified. Germline CDR1 MNHNS, CDR2 SASEGT. The CDR3 is 15 residues long. CDR3 protein: CASSESGTGGYEQYF.

The chain combines TRBV29-1 with TRBJ1-2. CDR3 size: 12 residues. CDR1 and CDR2 from the germline V gene are SQVTM and ANQGSEA. The CDR3 spells CSVRSEARGYTF.

V and J are TRBV3-1 and TRBJ1-2; the TCRdb D gene call, TRBD1, has no DNA to confirm it. The CDR3 is 15 residues long. Germline CDR1 is LGHDT and CDR2 is YNNKEL (reference sequence). CDR3 loop: CASSYRTGGLYGCTF.

This rearrangement joins TRBV6-4 to TRBJ2-6. This CDR3 has 15 residues. Germline CDR1 is MRHNA and CDR2 is SNTAGT. CDR3 sequence: CASRDPSSGANVLTF.

The chain is built from TRBV10-2 and TRBJ2-7; TCRdb's D call of TRBD1 is untestable without DNA. This CDR3 region has 15 residues. From germline, CDR1 is WSHSY and CDR2 SAAADI. CDR3 sequence reads: CASSELDSRNYEQYF.

The genes are TRBV29-1 and TRBJ2-4; with no DNA, the TCRdb D assignment of TRBD2 cannot be verified. CDR1 and CDR2 from the germline V gene are SQVTM and ANQGSEA. The CDR3 is 12 residues long. The CDR3: CSGGGFGDIQYF.

The V gene is TRBV3-1, the J gene TRBJ1-6. This CDR3 region has 13 residues. CDR1 and CDR2 (germline): LGHDT, YNNKEL (reference sequence). This chain's CDR3 is CASSQDAGSPLHF.

The V and J genes are TRBV6-6 and TRBJ2-1; TCRdb selects TRBD1, and the lack of DNA leaves this call unchecked. CDR3 length: 16 residues. From germline, CDR1 is MNHNY and CDR2 SVGAGI (reference sequence). The CDR3 sequence: CASSHWDQARYNEQFF.